This entry is about one T cell receptor (beta chain). The CDR3 extends over 14 amino acids. Germline CDR1 SGHAT, CDR2 FQNNGV. Trimming took 5 bases from V and 7 from J, leaving 18 bases between them. This specimen belongs to a study of T cell changes during pregnancy in multiple sclerosis. The assay was immunoSEQ multiplex PCR, and TCRdb's table has in-frame clones only and misses some. In the table there are tens of thousands of clones, around nine tenths of which are singletons. The material was peripheral blood, obtained in the third trimester of pregnancy. The source of this sequence is a female donor in good health, enrolled as a control in a pregnancy study. The V and J genes are TRBV11-2 and TRBJ2-7; possibly TRBD2 for D (7 bases). CDR3 nucleotides: TGTGCCAGCAGCGCCCCCGGGGGGCCGGGGGAGCAGTACTTC. Its translation: CASSAPGGPGEQYF.